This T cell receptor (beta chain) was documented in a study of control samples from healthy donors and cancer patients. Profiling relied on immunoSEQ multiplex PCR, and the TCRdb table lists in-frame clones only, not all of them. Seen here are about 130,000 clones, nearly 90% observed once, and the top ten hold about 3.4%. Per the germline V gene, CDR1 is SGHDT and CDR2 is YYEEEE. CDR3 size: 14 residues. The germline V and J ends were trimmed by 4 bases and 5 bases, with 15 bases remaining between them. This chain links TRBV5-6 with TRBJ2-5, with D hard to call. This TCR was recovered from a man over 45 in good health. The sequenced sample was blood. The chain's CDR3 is CASSPGSRWETQYF. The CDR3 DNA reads TGTGCCAGCAGCCCCGGATCCCGGTGGGAGACCCAGTACTTC.